This T cell receptor beta chain appears in the sequencing data of a study of cytomegalovirus exposure and HLA in healthy donors. Across the study: When about 400 donors were genotyped, just over 80% of them were found to fall in the Caucasian-associated ancestry cluster.

V gave up 5 bases and J gave up 1 base, with 14 bases separating them. The CDR3 length is 15 residues. Germline V gene sequence: CDR1 LNHDA, CDR2 SQIVND (reference sequence). Researchers ran the PCR with 60 Vbeta and 13 Jbeta primers. Only in-frame clones appear in the TCRdb table, and some are missing; sequencing was by immunoSEQ multiplex PCR. The sample carries 200,000 or so clones, more than 75% recorded once. The sequence was collected from a woman aged 40 to 50 in good health and CMV-seronegative. The chain links TRBV19 to TRBJ1-1; no firm D call. The specimen was PBMCs. In DNA, the CDR3 is TGTGCCAGTAGTGTCCGTAACACCCAGAACACTGAAGCTTTCTTT. Its translation: CASSVRNTQNTEAFF.